Listed below are T cell receptor beta chains from one sample, sequenced in a study of T cells in pancreatic ductal adenocarcinoma. This table comes from immunoSEQ multiplex PCR, and its TCRdb copy is limited to in-frame clones, with some not included. The sample has roughly 9,500 clones, roughly 90% seen once. Sequenced sample: PBMCs. The receptors were gathered from a human donor with pancreatic ductal adenocarcinoma. Both conserved end residues are part of each CDR3. D genes are given only for firm matches. Expanded clones are given a class, and other clones once, few, many or no size at all.

j_call	clone_size	d_call	v_call	cdr3_nt	cdr3_aa
TRBJ2-3	-	TRBD1	TRBV5-6	TGTGCCAGCAGCTCGTACCGGACAGGGGGCCAAACAGATACGCAGTATTTT	CASSSYRTGGQTDTQYF
TRBJ1-1	-	TRBD1	TRBV6-5	TGTGCCAGCAGTCTAAGGACAGGGTCCGATGAAGCTTTCTTT	CASSLRTGSDEAFF
TRBJ1-4	-	-	TRBV11-2	TGTGCCAGCAGCTCTGCAGGTGCAACTAATGAAAAACTGTTTTTT	CASSSAGATNEKLFF
TRBJ1-5	once	-	TRBV7-2	TGTGCCAGCAGCTTGCTAGGGGGAAGTCAGCCCCAGCATTTT	CASSLLGGSQPQHF
TRBJ1-5	few	TRBD1	TRBV10-3	TGTGCCATCCTGGACAGGGGAGGCCGGGGGAATCAGCCCCAGCATTTT	CAILDRGGRGNQPQHF
TRBJ2-1	-	-	TRBV7-2	TGTGCCAGCAGCGGCGGGGATTCCTACAATGAGCAGTTCTTC	CASSGGDSYNEQFF
TRBJ2-7	large	TRBD2	TRBV28	TGTGCCAGCAGACCCGCGGGACTAGGCTACGAGCAGTACTTC	CASRPAGLGYEQYF
TRBJ2-6	-	-	TRBV19	TGTGCCAGTAGTGCGCCCTCTGGGGCCAACGTCCTGACTTTC	CASSAPSGANVLTF
TRBJ1-2	once	TRBD1	TRBV18	TGTGCCAGCTCATCGGGACAGGGGTTTGGGTATGGCTACACCTTC	CASSSGQGFGYGYTF
TRBJ1-1	few	-	TRBV7-3	TGTGCCAGCAGCCCGGAGGCTAGAAACACTGAAGCTTTCTTT	CASSPEARNTEAFF
TRBJ2-5	-	-	TRBV5-1	TGCGCCAGCAGCATCCCGTCGTCCCAAGAGACCCAGTACTTC	CASSIPSSQETQYF
TRBJ2-1	-	-	TRBV21-1	TGTGCCAGCAGCAAAAAGTGGCTAGCGGGAGACAATGAGCAGTTCTTC	CASSKKWLAGDNEQFF
TRBJ2-2	once	-	TRBV12-2	TGTGCAAGTCGCCGGGGTGTCGCGATCTCGGACACCGGGGAGCTGTTTTTT	CASRRGVAISDTGELFF
TRBJ1-1	-	-	TRBV7-9	TGTGCCAGCAGCTTAAACAGGGCGGGTGAAGCTTTCTTT	CASSLNRAGEAFF
TRBJ2-3	-	TRBD1	TRBV29-1	TGCAGCGTTGGACAGGGGGCTAGCACAGATACGCAGTATTTT	CSVGQGASTDTQYF
TRBJ2-2	-	TRBD2	TRBV9	TGTGCCAGCAGCGGACGGACTAGGCGCCTCACCGGGGAGCTGTTTTTT	CASSGRTRRLTGELFF
TRBJ1-4	-	TRBD1	TRBV28	TGTGCCAGCAGTTTACCGGGACAGGGATCTGAAAAACTGTTTTTT	CASSLPGQGSEKLFF
TRBJ2-2	once	-	TRBV28	TGTGCCAGCAGTTTCCTGGGTTCGGAGGGCGAGGGCACCGGGGAGCTGTTTTTT	CASSFLGSEGEGTGELFF
TRBJ2-6	-	-	TRBV30	TGTGCCTGGAGTGCCCCCAGGTGGCAGGGGAGTATCTCCGGGGCCAACGTCCTGACTTTC	CAWSAPRWQGSISGANVLTF
TRBJ1-2	-	-	TRBV4-3	TGCGCCAGCAGCCAAGATCTAAGGACAGTCTTCTATGGCTACACCTTC	CASSQDLRTVFYGYTF
TRBJ2-1	-	TRBD1	TRBV5-1	TGCGCCAGCAGCTTGGACAGGGGCTCCTACAATGAGCAGTTCTTC	CASSLDRGSYNEQFF
TRBJ2-5	-	-	TRBV19	TGTGCCAGTAGTATTCTCTCAGGGGAAGGAGAGACCCAGTACTTC	CASSILSGEGETQYF
TRBJ2-2	-	TRBD2	TRBV15	TGTGCCACCAGCGGGGGGAGGGACACCGGGGAGCTGTTTTTT	CATSGGRDTGELFF
TRBJ1-6	-	TRBD1	TRBV5-4	TGTGCCAGCAGCTTTGGGTCAGGGGGAAGGTATTCACCCCTCCACTTT	CASSFGSGGRYSPLHF
TRBJ2-6	-	TRBD1	TRBV28	TGTGCCAGCAGGGCCGGGACAGGGACTGGGGCCAACGTCCTGACTTTC	CASRAGTGTGANVLTF
TRBJ1-1	-	TRBD1	TRBV19	TGTGCCACCGCACAGGGGGCCGGCACTGAAGCTTTCTTT	CATAQGAGTEAFF
TRBJ2-7	-	-	TRBV10-3	TGTGCCATCAGTGAGTCCCTCGGGACACCCTACGAGCAGTACTTC	CAISESLGTPYEQYF
TRBJ2-7	-	TRBD1	TRBV5-6	TGTGCCAGCAGCCGAAGACTCGGGACAGGGGGCCCCTACGAGCAGTACTTC	CASSRRLGTGGPYEQYF
TRBJ2-3	-	-	TRBV19	TGTGCCAGTAGTAGCCAGCGGGCGAGCACAGATACGCAGTATTTT	CASSSQRASTDTQYF
TRBJ2-5	-	-	TRBV4-3	TGCGCCAGCAGCCAAGATAGATCAGGAGGGCGAGAGACCCAGTACTTC	CASSQDRSGGRETQYF
TRBJ1-2	few	TRBD1	TRBV7-9	TGTGCCAGCAGCTTGGCCGGGACAGGTTATGGCTACACCTTC	CASSLAGTGYGYTF